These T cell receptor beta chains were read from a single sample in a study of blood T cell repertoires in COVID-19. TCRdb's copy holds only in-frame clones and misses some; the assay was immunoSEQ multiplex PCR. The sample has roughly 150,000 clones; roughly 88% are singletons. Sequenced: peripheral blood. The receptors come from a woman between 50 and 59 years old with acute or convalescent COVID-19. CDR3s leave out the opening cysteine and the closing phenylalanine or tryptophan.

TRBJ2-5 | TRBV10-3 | AISEGMGLKKETQY
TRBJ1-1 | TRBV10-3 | AISTGQMNTEAF
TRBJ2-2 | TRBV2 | ASSDTAGGPLTGELF
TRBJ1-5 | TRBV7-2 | ASSPSGTRNNQPQH
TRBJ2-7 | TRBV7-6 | ASSFLGTSSHEQY
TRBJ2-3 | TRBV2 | ASSGLAGAAPTDTQY
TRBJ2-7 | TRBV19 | ASAQGFGEQY
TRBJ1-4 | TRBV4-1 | ASSQVHRTLNEKLF
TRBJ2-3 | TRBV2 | ASKQLRRDRDTQY
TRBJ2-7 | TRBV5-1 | ASSEGTVWEQY
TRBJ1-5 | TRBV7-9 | ASSPTGGGSNQPQH
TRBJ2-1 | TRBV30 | AWSADSYNEQF
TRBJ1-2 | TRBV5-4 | ASSGPYHLDGYT
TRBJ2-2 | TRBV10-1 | ASSPGQGTGELF
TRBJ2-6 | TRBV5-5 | ASSLRTTGGLSGANVLT
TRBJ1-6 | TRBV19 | ATSGGGRSPLH
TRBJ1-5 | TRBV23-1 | ASSQITGVGDQPQH
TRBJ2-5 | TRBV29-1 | SGRAGQETQY
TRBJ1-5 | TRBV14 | ASSRGWEPQH
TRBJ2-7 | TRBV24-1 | ATSDPPETASYEQY
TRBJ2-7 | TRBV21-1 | ASSKALPPQGALDEQY
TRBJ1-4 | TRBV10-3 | AISESGTGKLLKLF
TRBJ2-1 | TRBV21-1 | ASSKGGESSYNEQF
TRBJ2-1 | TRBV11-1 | ASSLQSSYNEQF
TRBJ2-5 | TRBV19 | ASSIRRTSQETQY
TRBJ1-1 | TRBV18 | ASSPRTGTTLGEAF
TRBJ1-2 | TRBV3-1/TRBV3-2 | ASSLSAAASGYT
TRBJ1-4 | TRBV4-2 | ASSQGGQPSEKLF
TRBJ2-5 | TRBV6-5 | ASSSVDLQETQY
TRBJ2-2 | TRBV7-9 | ASSLRGSNTGELF
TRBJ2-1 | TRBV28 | ASSLGGLAGGNEQF
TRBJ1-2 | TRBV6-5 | ASSYRGLNGYT
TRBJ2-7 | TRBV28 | ASSLKIGAQY
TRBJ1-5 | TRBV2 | ASSAGGGSQPQH
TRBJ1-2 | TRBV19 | ASSIGVRDYGYT